These T cell receptor beta chains were read from a single sample in a study of CD8 T cells in ankylosing spondylitis. MiXCR, applied by TCRdb to the 5' RACE reads, yields one record per CDR3 protein. The top ten hold over 1% of the sample, which has a few hundred thousand distinct CDR3 sequences, 15% to 20% seen once. Input material: blood, either unsorted or a sorted T cell fraction (not recorded which). The receptors stem from a male donor with ankylosing spondylitis. Each CDR3 is given with its conserved first and last residue. Each record gives: CDR3 DNA, CDR3 protein, V gene, J gene, D gene, clone size. D genes are given only for firm matches. Size tells how often a clone was seen (once, few, many) or the class of an expanded clone, and some rows leave it out.

TGCAGTGCTAGAGAACTTAGCCAGACCTACGAGCAGTACTTC,CSARELSQTYEQYF,TRBV20-1,TRBJ2-7,-,-
TGTGCCAGCAGCTTAGTAGACTTAGAGCAGTTCTTC,CASSLVDLEQFF,TRBV7-2,TRBJ2-1,-,many
TGTGCCAGCAGCCCCACTACGACAGGGGATCCCCACTTT,CASSPTTTGDPHF,TRBV16,TRBJ1-6,TRBD1,-
TGTGCCAGCAGTTTAGGCGGGAGTGGGGACAATGAGCAGTTCTTC,CASSLGGSGDNEQFF,TRBV28,TRBJ2-1,TRBD2,few
TGCAGCTACCTCTCGCTTTCCTATGGCTACACCTTC,CSYLSLSYGYTF,TRBV29-1,TRBJ1-2,-,many
TGTGCCAGCAGTTTTGGGGACATTCAGTACTTC,CASSFGDIQYF,TRBV12-3/TRBV12-4,TRBJ2-4,-,-
TGCGCCAGCAGCCAAGTTTCCCCGGGAAGCACAGATACGCAGTATTTT,CASSQVSPGSTDTQYF,TRBV4-1,TRBJ2-3,-,-
TGCGCCAGCAGCTTCGGCCGGGGACCAGAGACCCAGTACTTC,CASSFGRGPETQYF,TRBV5-1,TRBJ2-5,-,-
TGTGCCAGCAGTTTATCGTACGTAGATACGCAGTATTTT,CASSLSYVDTQYF,TRBV27,TRBJ2-3,-,-
TGCGCCAGCAGCCTTACCGGGACTACATACAATGAGCAGTTCTTC,CASSLTGTTYNEQFF,TRBV5-1,TRBJ2-1,TRBD2,many
TGTGCCAGCTCACCGGTACTAGCGGCCACAGATACGCAGTATTTT,CASSPVLAATDTQYF,TRBV18,TRBJ2-3,TRBD2,-
TGCAGTGCCCCCAGGGCGGGAAAAGGTTACAATGAGCAGTTCTTC,CSAPRAGKGYNEQFF,TRBV20-1,TRBJ2-1,-,-
TGCAGCGTTGAAAATAACAGGAGGGAGAACACTGAAGCTTTCTTT,CSVENNRRENTEAFF,TRBV29-1,TRBJ1-1,-,many
TGCAGTGCTAGAGGAGCGGGTGTCAACACCGGGGAGCTGTTTTTT,CSARGAGVNTGELFF,TRBV20-1,TRBJ2-2,-,-
TGTGCCAGTAGTCCGTCCCGGGACAGGGCGCGCTCGGATGAAAAACTGTTTTTT,CASSPSRDRARSDEKLFF,TRBV19,TRBJ1-4,TRBD1,-
TGTGGGTTGGGGGGCAAGTCTGGAAACACCATATATTTT,CGLGGKSGNTIYF,TRBV20-1,TRBJ1-3,-,few
TGCGCCAGCAGGGGACAGGGGCCGGTCACTGAAGCTTTCTTT,CASRGQGPVTEAFF,TRBV5-1,TRBJ1-1,TRBD1,-
TGTGCCAGCAGCCAAGTCAGGGGGTTTGGCTACAATGAGCAGTTCTTC,CASSQVRGFGYNEQFF,TRBV3-1,TRBJ2-1,TRBD1,-
TGTGCCAGCATTGACAGGGGTGCCTCCCCCGAGCAGTACTTC,CASIDRGASPEQYF,TRBV28,TRBJ2-7,TRBD1,-
TGCAGTGCTAGAGCCAGGGGGCACCCTGAAGCTTTCTTT,CSARARGHPEAFF,TRBV20-1,TRBJ1-1,TRBD1,many
TGCAGTGCTAAGGAGCGATCCTACAATGAGCAGTTCTTC,CSAKERSYNEQFF,TRBV20-1,TRBJ2-1,-,-
TGTGCCAGCAGCTCCCTAAGAGGCGGGGCCGGTTCACCCCTCCACTTT,CASSSLRGGAGSPLHF,TRBV6-2/TRBV6-3,TRBJ1-6,-,few